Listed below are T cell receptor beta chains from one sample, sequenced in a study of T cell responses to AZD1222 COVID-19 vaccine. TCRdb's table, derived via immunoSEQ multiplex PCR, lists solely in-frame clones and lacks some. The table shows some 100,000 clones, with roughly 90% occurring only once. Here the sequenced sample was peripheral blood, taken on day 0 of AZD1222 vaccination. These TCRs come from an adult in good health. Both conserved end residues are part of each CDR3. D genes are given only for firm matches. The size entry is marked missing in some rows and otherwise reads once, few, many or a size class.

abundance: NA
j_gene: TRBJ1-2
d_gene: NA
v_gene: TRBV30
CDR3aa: CAWSALYGYTF
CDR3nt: TGTGCCTGGAGTGCCCTCTATGGCTACACCTTC

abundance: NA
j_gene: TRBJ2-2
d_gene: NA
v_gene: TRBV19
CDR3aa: CASSGTSNTGELFF
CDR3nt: TGTGCCAGTTCCGGGACTTCGAACACCGGGGAGCTGTTTTTT

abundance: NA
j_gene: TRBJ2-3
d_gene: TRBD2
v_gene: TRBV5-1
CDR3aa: CASSLRWAGGATDTQYF
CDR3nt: TGCGCCAGCAGCTTGCGTTGGGCCGGGGGGGCAACAGATACGCAGTATTTT

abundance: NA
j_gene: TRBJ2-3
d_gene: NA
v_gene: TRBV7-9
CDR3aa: CASSFLSTDTQYF
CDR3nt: TGTGCCAGCAGCTTTCTCAGCACAGATACGCAGTATTTT

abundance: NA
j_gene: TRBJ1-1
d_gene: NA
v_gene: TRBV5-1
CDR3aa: CASSRPERGNTEAFF
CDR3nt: TGCGCCAGCAGCCGTCCGGAGAGGGGGAACACTGAAGCTTTCTTT

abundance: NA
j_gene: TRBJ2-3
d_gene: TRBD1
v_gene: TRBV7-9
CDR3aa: CASSFGNRGGDTQYF
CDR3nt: TGTGCCAGCAGCTTTGGGAACAGGGGTGGAGATACGCAGTATTTT

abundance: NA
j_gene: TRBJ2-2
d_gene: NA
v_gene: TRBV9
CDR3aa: CASSLTPPGTGELFF
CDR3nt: TGTGCCAGCAGCCTTACTCCTCCGGGTACCGGGGAGCTGTTTTTT

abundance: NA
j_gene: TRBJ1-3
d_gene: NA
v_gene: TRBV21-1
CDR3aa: CASNEKGQGFLSGNTIYF
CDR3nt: TGTGCCAGCAACGAAAAGGGACAGGGCTTTCTCTCTGGAAACACCATATATTTT

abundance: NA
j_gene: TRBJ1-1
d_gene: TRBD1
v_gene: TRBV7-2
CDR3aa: CASSLGQGMTEAFF
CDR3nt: TGTGCCAGCAGCTTAGGACAGGGGATGACTGAAGCTTTCTTT

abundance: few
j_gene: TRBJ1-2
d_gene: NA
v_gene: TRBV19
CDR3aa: CASKVRDGPYGYTF
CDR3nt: TGTGCCAGTAAGGTTCGGGACGGTCCCTATGGCTACACCTTC

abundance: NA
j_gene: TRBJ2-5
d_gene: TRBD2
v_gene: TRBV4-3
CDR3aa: CASSQGTSGGVTETQYF
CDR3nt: TGCGCCAGCAGCCAAGGGACTAGCGGGGGGGTCACAGAGACCCAGTACTTC

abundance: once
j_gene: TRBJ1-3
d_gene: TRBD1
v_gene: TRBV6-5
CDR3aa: CASSYAGQGADTIYF
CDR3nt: TGTGCCAGCAGTTACGCCGGACAGGGTGCGGACACCATATATTTT

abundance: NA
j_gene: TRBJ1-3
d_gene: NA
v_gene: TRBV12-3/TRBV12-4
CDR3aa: CASSLGWDTIYF
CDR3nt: TGTGCCAGCAGTTTGGGGTGGGACACCATATATTTT

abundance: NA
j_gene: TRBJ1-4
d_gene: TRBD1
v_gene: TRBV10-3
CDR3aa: CAISESNRGSEKLFF
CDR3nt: TGTGCCATCAGTGAGTCGAACAGGGGGAGTGAAAAACTGTTTTTT

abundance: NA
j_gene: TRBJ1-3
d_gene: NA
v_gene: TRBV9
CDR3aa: CASSVGRSSGNTIYF
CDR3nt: TGTGCCAGCAGCGTAGGGCGGTCATCTGGAAACACCATATATTTT

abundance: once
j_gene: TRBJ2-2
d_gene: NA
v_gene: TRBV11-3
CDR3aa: CASSRSGLNTGELFF
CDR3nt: TGTGCCAGCAGCCGCTCCGGACTGAACACCGGGGAGCTGTTTTTT

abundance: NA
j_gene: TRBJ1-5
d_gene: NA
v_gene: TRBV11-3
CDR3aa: CASSLAQKISNQPQHF
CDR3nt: TGTGCCAGCAGCTTAGCGCAGAAGATTAGCAATCAGCCCCAGCATTTT

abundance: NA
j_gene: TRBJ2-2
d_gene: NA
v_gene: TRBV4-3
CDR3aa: CASSPYQTTTGELFF
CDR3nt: TGCGCCAGCAGCCCGTACCAAACAACGACCGGGGAGCTGTTTTTT

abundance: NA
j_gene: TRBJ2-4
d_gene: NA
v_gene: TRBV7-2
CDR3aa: CASSLDRFGVGIQYF
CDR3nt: TGTGCCAGCAGCTTAGATCGCTTTGGGGTGGGCATTCAGTACTTC

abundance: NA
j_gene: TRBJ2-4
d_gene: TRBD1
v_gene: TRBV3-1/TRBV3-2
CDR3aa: CASSHIKTGEQYF
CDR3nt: TGTGCCAGCAGCCACATAAAGACAGGGGAACAGTACTTC

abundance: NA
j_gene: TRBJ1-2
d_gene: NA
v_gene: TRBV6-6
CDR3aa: CASSYGFQGSDGYTF
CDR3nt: TGTGCCAGCAGTTATGGGTTCCAGGGGAGCGATGGCTACACCTTC

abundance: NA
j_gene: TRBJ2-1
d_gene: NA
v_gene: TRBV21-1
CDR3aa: CASDSGQANEQFF
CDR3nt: TGTGCCAGTGACTCAGGACAGGCAAATGAGCAGTTCTTC

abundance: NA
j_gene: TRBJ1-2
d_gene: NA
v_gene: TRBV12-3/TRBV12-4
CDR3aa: CASSSEAHGYTF
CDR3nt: TGTGCCAGCAGTTCAGAAGCGCATGGCTACACCTTC

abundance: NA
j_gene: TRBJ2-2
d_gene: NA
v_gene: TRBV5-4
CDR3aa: CASSKDSVGELFF
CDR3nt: TGTGCCAGCAGCAAAGACAGCGTCGGGGAGCTGTTTTTT

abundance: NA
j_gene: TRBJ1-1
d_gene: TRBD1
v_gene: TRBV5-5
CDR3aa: CASSRSTTGVTEAFF
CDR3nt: TGTGCCAGCAGCCGCTCCACGACAGGGGTCACTGAAGCTTTCTTT

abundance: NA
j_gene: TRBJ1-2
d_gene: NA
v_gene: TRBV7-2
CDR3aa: CASRPSGRLNYGYTF
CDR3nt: TGTGCCAGCAGACCGTCGGGCAGGCTAAACTATGGCTACACCTTC

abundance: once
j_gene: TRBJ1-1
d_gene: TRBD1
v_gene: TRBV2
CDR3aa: CASKLQGDTEAFF
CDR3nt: TGTGCCAGCAAATTACAGGGGGACACTGAAGCTTTCTTT